The entry below describes one T cell receptor beta chain. Its antigen is unknown. No much larger clone is present one base from it, and per-base qualities are unavailable. This sample is drawn from a study of cytomegalovirus exposure and HLA in healthy donors (dated by TCRdb to between 2016 and 2019). Broadly, across the study: An earlier analysis of fewer than 750 of the donors reported approximately 300 Gb of sequence data and 117 million unique TCR beta sequences obtained from about 170 million T cells. An early release that covered fewer than 800 HLA-typed donors contained approximately 300 gigabases of sequencing data and about 84 million unique TCR sequences. Of the roughly 430 genotyped donors, 65% to 90% fell in the genetic ancestry cluster associated with self-reported Caucasian donors. The study aimed to test whether cataloging public T cell receptors could reveal signatures of past pathogen exposure. Using immunosequencing, the study profiled T cell repertoires from 640 or so subjects and related those repertoires to cytomegalovirus serostatus. A separate validation cohort of roughly 110 different subjects was used in addition to the roughly 670-subject first cohort. To predict cytomegalovirus infection status, the study combined high-throughput TCR immunosequencing, statistical association of individual TCRs with disease status, and machine learning. A later analysis re-examined previously published TCR beta repertoires from more than 650 donors and added high-resolution HLA genotyping to investigate patterns of TCR occurrence. In the later analysis, no new phenotypic data were used to find candidate immune exposures; instead, reliance was placed on TCR beta sequences and their occurrence across donors. An earlier analysis of several hundred of the donors applied high-throughput TCR beta sequencing to assess whether each TCR beta V gene segment acted as functional or pseudogenic. Donor age, sex, ethnicity and CMV serostatus were collected together with the repertoire data. A later genetic analysis took genome-wide SNP genotypes for about three fifths of the roughly 700 donors and used that subset as a discovery cohort. All discovery cohort repertoires had been generated using a single sequencing platform. HLA typing included class I and class II loci at four-digit resolution. The number of donors typed differed by locus, with about 629-630 for A, B, C, DRB1 and DQB1, around 560 for DQA1, 600 to 610 for DPA1, and some 450 for DPB1. Four to six DR-DQ haplotypes were handled as single units for association and clustering, since linkage in the cohort was strong. Among roughly 400 genotyped donors of the cohort, an average of approximately 240,000 unique TCR beta nucleotide sequences were sequenced per donor, around 20% of them non-productive. Findings and caveats that apply to the study as a whole: Roughly uniform sequencing depth across donors was assumed in presence/absence analyses, although this assumption may not hold. Most TCR sequences were observed very rarely across donors, whereas some public TCRs were present in many individuals. Broadly in line with IMGT annotations, most TCR beta V segments showed up in productive rearrangements about 87% or about 30% of the time in an earlier analysis of around 550 of the donors. A cluster of highly shared sequence variants was judged likely to be a technical artifact of the sequencing pipeline. The study listed 164 TCR beta chains as associated with cytomegalovirus. Because HLA typing was missing for some donors at each locus, association tests included only the typed subset. In a later genetic analysis, a missense DCLRE1C variant was associated with V-gene and J-gene trimming of TCR beta chains, and the association was replicated in an independent cohort. The earlier analysis of nearly 600 of the donors excluded roughly 17 rarely observed V segments, including chromosome 9 orphons, because counts were too low. In a later analysis, HLA-associated TCR beta chains were found to be more clonally expanded and to have lower generation probabilities than equally common non-associated chains. The authors suggested that the approach could potentially be generalized to other disease states and immunological phenotypes. A further reported finding was that TCR beta sequences accurately predicted the HLA-A and HLA-B alleles for most subjects in the first cohort. Some IMGT-functional V segments, including TRBV6-2 and TRBV6-3, could not be told apart with the 87-base-pair reads, so those segments were excluded. In a later analysis, TCR association rates were found to vary across HLA loci, with the most associated TCRs seen for DRB1 alleles and the fewest for HLA-C alleles. A later analysis associated roughly 17,000 TCR beta sequences with specific HLA alleles at a false discovery rate of 0.05. Linkage disequilibrium might explain the correlated functional status among segregating V segments, but an unknown experimental factor could not be ruled out. Immune exposure information for the cohort was limited to CMV serostatus. The classifier was reported to diagnose cytomegalovirus status with high specificity and sensitivity in both the original and validation cohorts. Strong co-occurrence of HLA alleles, especially DR and DQ, made assigning TCR associations to individual alleles difficult. This cohort had only TCR beta chains sequenced, and the lack of alpha or paired-chain data limited which features could be detected. A later analysis found that most CMV-associated TCR beta chains appeared HLA-restricted, with HLA associations seemingly driven largely by CMV exposure. A later genetic analysis reported fewer N-insertions in productive TCRs among donors in an Asian-associated ancestry cluster than the roughly 670-donor mean. In a later analysis, several top co-occurrence clusters were reported to appear linked to parvovirus B19, influenza, CMV and Epstein-Barr virus. In vitro tests confirmed that three of the cytomegalovirus-associated TCR beta chains recognize cytomegalovirus antigens.

Receptors were amplified or captured by the immunoSEQ multiplex PCR assay. A mixture of 60 forward primers for TCR Vbeta segments and 13 reverse primers for TCR Jbeta segments was used in the multiplex PCR. Amplification of the CDR3 region of rearranged TCR beta genes was performed with a multiplex PCR assay on genomic DNA. Amplified TCR beta libraries were sequenced as 87-base-pair reads on the Illumina HiSeq System. The original methods were these. In a later analysis, tens of millions of unique TCR beta chains were counted across the 500 to 850 repertoires, and about 10 million of these chains were shared by at least two donors. A nearest-neighbor algorithm error-corrected the raw reads and collapsed the reads into unique sequences, merging closely related sequences to remove PCR and sequencing errors. To assign V, D and J gene segments, CDR3 sequences were aligned to IMGT reference sequences. For a sequence to be retained, a match of at least six nucleotides to both a V gene segment and a J gene segment was required. Rearrangements were classified as productive when the CDR3 lacked stop codons and remained in frame with V and J, and all other rearrangements were classified as non-productive. Following IMGT convention, CDR3 was defined as the stretch from the second conserved V-encoded cysteine to the conserved J-encoded phenylalanine. The earlier analysis of about 560 of the donors excluded any sequence lacking an unambiguous match to a single V gene segment. An earlier analysis of 450 to 650 of the donors called V segments functional above 56.7% productive rearrangements and segregating when the between-donor standard deviation exceeded 5%. A statistical classification framework was developed to diagnose cytomegalovirus status using the catalog of TCR beta chain sequences. In a later analysis, TCR nucleotide sequences were compared against IMGT/GENE-DB human TR gene sequences so that V and J genes could be assigned. In a later analysis, CDR3 sequences and most-parsimonious VDJ recombination scenarios were assigned using the TCRdist pipeline. In a later analysis, each TCR beta chain was defined by its CDR3 amino acid sequence together with its V-gene family, and reads lacking a unique V-gene family were excluded. A later analysis removed 450 to 600 highly shared, low-generation-probability nucleotide sequences to deal with suspected cross-contamination and a sequencing artifact. A later analysis calculated a clonal expansion index for each public chain from normalized within-repertoire ranks of inferred template counts. A later analysis computed generation probabilities with a VDJ recombination model fitted to out-of-frame rearrangements, and checked the results against IGoR. Hypergeometric tests were used in a later analysis to score TCR-TCR, TCR-HLA and TCR-CMV co-occurrence, with a repertoire-size bias correction applied to the TCR pairs. In a later analysis, false discovery rates were estimated by permuting HLA or CMV assignments 20 times. A later analysis grouped co-occurring TCRs with DBSCAN, adding TCRdist sequence similarity when clustering within HLA-allele-positive subsets. Co-occurrence clustering excluded repertoires with fewer than 30,000 or more than 120,000 public chains, plus five with anomalous nucleotide sharing. Imported from immuneACCESS, the table was reduced by TCRdb to in-frame sequences with V and J called. These copies leave out some clones; in studies compared against another copy, an unresolved V gene accounts for under half, and the cause of the remainder is not known. V and J calls and clone size come straight from that table; D and trimming were deduced from the DNA. The sample yields approximately 180,000 clones; 75% to 85% were counted once. Jointly, the top ten make up 1.4% of the sample.

For this chain, trimming is 4 bases at the V end and 8 bases at the J end, and the number of junction bases without a gene match is 1. The CDR3, from cysteine to phenylalanine, totals 11 residues. The read is trimmed to its CDR3 DNA, 33 bases read in frame from base 1. Looking up the germline V gene yields CDR1 MNHNS and CDR2 SASEGT. The cohort comprised more than 550 healthy bone marrow donors. At the time of sampling, every cohort member was nominally healthy, though immune exposures that went unrecorded were likely present. The donor was CMV seropositive and was included in the group of approximately 300 seropositive cohort members. Each donor provided a peripheral blood sample, and peripheral blood mononuclear cells were used for TCR beta sequencing. Genomic DNA was extracted from the blood cell samples with the Qiagen DNeasy Blood Extraction Kit.

The sequencing input was PBMCs. The sequence links TRBV6-1 to TRBJ1-1; 7 bases in the middle match TRBD1. The source is a woman aged 30 to 39 in good health and CMV-seropositive. CDR3 sequence: CASSAGGEAFF. The nucleotides are TGTGCCAGCAGTGCAGGGGGGGAAGCTTTCTTT.